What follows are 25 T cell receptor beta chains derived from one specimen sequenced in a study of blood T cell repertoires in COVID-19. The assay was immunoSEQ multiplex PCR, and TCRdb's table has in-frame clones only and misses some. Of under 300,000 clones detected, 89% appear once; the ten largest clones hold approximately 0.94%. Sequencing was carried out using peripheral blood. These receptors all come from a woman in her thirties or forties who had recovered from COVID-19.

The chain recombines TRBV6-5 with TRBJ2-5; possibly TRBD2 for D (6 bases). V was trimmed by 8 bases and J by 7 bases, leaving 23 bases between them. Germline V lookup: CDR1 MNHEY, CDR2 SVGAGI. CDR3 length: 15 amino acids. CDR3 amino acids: CASESGTPFRGTQYF. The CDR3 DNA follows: TGTGCCAGCGAATCAGGGACTCCATTTAGGGGGACCCAGTACTTC.

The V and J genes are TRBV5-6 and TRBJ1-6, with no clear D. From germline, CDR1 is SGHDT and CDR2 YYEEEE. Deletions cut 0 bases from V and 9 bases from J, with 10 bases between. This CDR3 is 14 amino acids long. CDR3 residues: CASSLASEGSPLHF. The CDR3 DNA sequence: TGTGCCAGCAGCTTGGCCTCAGAGGGTTCACCCCTCCACTTT.

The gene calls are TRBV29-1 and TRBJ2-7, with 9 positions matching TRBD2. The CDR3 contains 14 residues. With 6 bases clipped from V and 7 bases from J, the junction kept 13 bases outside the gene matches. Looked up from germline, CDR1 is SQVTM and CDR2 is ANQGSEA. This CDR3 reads CSVKGASGTWEQYF. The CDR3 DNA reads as TGCAGCGTCAAGGGGGCTAGCGGGACCTGGGAGCAGTACTTC.

CDR3 coding DNA: TGTGCCAGCAGAACCAGAACAGGGAGCTCCTACAATGAGCAGTTCTTC. It translates to CASRTRTGSSYNEQFF. The chain recombines TRBV28 with TRBJ2-1, with a possible D match to TRBD1 (6 bases). The CDR3 runs to 16 residues. Trimming took off 6 bases at V and 0 bases at J, with 15 bases between the two ends. Germline V gene data show CDR1 as MDHEN and CDR2 as SYDVKM. The full variable domain, its missing parts supplied by reference TRBV28 and TRBJ2-1, is DVKVTQSSRYLVKRTGEKVFLECVQDMDHENMFWYRQDPGLGLRLIYFSYDVKMKEKGDIPEGYSVSREKKERFSLILESASTNQTSMYLCASRTRTGSSYNEQFFGPGTRLTVL.

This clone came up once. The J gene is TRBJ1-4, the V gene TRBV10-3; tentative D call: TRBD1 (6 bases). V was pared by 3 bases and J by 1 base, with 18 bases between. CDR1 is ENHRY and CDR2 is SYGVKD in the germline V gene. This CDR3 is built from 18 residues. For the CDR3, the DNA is TGTGCCATCAGTGATGGCACGGAAAGAGGGGGAACTAATGAAAAACTGTTTTTT. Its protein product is CAISDGTERGGTNEKLFF.

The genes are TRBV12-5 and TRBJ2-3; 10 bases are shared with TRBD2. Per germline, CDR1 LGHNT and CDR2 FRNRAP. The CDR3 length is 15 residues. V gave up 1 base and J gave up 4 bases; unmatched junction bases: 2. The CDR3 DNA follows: TGTGCTAGTGGTTTGGGAGGACTAGCGGCAGATACGCAGTATTTT. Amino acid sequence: CASGLGGLAADTQYF.

The CDR3 spells CAVSGAAGNTIYF. The CDR3 DNA reads TGTGCCGTCTCTGGAGCGGCTGGAAACACCATATATTTT. The rearrangement uses TRBV24-1 and TRBJ1-3; D is undetermined. The ends were cut back, 12 bases at V and 2 bases at J, with 13 bases in the middle. Germline loops: CDR1 KGHDR, CDR2 SFDVKD. This CDR3 has 13 residues.

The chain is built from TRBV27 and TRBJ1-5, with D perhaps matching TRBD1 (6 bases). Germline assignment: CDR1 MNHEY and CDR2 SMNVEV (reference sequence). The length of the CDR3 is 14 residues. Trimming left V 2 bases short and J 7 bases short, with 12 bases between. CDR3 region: CASSLGGAEQPQHF. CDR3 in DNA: TGTGCCAGCAGTTTAGGGGGGGCGGAACAGCCCCAGCATTTT.

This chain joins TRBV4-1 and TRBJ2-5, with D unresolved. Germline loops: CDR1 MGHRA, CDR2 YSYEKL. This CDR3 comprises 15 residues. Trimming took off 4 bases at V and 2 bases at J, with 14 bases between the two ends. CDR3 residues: CASSPHVAVQETQYF. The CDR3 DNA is TGCGCCAGCAGCCCACACGTAGCTGTTCAAGAGACCCAGTACTTC.

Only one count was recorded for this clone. Written as DNA, the CDR3 is TGTGCCAGCACCACAATCTTCCGGGACAGGGGCCACGAGCAGTACTTC. This codes for CASTTIFRDRGHEQYF. V usage is TRBV28 and J usage is TRBJ2-7; 10 nucleotides agree with TRBD1. Germline values: CDR1 MDHEN, CDR2 SYDVKM. The CDR3 sequence is 16 residues long. V trimming: 7 bases; J trimming: 5 bases; junction bases outside the gene matches: 14.

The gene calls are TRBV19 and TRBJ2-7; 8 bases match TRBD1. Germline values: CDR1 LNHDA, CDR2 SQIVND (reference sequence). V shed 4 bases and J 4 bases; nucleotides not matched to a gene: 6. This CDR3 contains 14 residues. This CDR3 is CASSTRTGYYEQYF. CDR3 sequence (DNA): TGTGCCAGTAGTACTCGGACAGGGTATTACGAGCAGTACTTC.

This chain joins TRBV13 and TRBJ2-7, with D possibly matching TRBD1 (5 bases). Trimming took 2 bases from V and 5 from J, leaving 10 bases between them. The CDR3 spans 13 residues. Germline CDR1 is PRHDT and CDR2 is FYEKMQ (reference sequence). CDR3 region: CASSLLQGHEQYF. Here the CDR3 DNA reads TGTGCCAGCAGCTTACTTCAGGGCCACGAGCAGTACTTC. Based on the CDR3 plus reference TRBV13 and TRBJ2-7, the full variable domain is AAGVIQSPRHLIKEKRETATLKCYPIPRHDTVYWYQQGPGQDPQFLISFYEKMQSDKGSIPDRFSAQQFSDYHSELNMSSLELGDSALYFCASSLLQGHEQYFGPGTRLTVT.

This CDR3 reads CASRRQGSNSPLHF. DNA of the CDR3: TGTGCCAGCAGAAGACAGGGGTCTAATTCACCCCTCCACTTT. This chain uses TRBV2 with TRBJ1-6; TRBD1 matches 8 bases. CDR1 and CDR2 (germline): SNHLY, FYNNEI. Trimming cost V 6 bases and J 6 bases; bases outside gene matches: 4. This CDR3 region has 14 residues. Complete variable domain (other parts from reference TRBV2 and TRBJ1-6): EPEVTQTPSHQVTQMGQEVILRCVPISNHLYFYWYRQILGQKVEFLVSFYNNEISEKSEIFDDQFSVERPDGSNFTLKIRSTKLEDSAMYFCASRRQGSNSPLHFGNGTRLTVT.

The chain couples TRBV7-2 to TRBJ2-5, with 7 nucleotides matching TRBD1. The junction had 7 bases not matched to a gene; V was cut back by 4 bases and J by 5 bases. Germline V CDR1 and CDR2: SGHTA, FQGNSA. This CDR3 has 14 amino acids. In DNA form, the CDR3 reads TGTGCCAGCAGCTCTTCGACAGGGAAGGAGACCCAGTACTTC. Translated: CASSSSTGKETQYF.

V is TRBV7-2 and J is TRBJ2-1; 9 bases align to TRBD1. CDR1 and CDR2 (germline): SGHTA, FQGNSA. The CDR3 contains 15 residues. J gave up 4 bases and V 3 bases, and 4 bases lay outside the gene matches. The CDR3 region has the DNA TGTGCCAGCAGCTTTGCGACAGGGGGATACAATGAGCAGTTCTTC. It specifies CASSFATGGYNEQFF.

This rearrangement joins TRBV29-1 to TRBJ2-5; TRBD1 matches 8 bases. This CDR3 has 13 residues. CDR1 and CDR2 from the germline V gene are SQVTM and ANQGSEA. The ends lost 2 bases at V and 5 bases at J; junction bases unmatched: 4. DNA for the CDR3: TGCAGCGTTGAACCAGGGGGCGTGGAGACCCAGTACTTC. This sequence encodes CSVEPGGVETQYF.

CDR3 nucleotide sequence: TGTGCCAGTAGTATGGGACTAGCGGGAGGGGAAGAGACCCAGTACTTC. Encoded protein: CASSMGLAGGEETQYF. The chain recombines TRBV19 with TRBJ2-5; 16 bases agree with TRBD2. The CDR3 runs 16 residues. Looked up from germline, CDR1 is LNHDA and CDR2 is SQIVND (reference sequence). After removal of 3 bases from V and 3 bases from J, the junction contained 1 base not matched to a gene. The full variable domain, its missing parts supplied by reference TRBV19 and TRBJ2-5, is DGGITQSPKYLFRKEGQNVTLSCEQNLNHDAMYWYRQDPGQGLRLIYYSQIVNDFQKGDIAEGYSVSREKKESFPLTVTSAQKNPTAFYLCASSMGLAGGEETQYFGPGTRLLVL.

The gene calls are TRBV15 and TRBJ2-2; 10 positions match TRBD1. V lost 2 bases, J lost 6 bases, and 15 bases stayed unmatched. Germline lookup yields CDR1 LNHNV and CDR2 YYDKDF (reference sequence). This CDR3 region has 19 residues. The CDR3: CATSRHKNPGTGVSGELFF. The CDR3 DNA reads TGTGCCACCAGCAGACATAAAAATCCCGGGACAGGGGTGTCCGGGGAGCTGTTTTTT.

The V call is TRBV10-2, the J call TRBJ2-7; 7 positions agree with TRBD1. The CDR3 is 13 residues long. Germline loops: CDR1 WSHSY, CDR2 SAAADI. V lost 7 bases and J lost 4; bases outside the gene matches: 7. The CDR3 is CASKPGQSYEQYF. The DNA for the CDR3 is TGCGCCAGCAAGCCGGGACAGTCTTACGAGCAGTACTTC.

The CDR3 here is CASSLVSIGDSTIYF. The DNA for the CDR3 is TGTGCCAGCAGCTTAGTTTCCATCGGGGATAGCACCATATATTTT. The chain is built from TRBV7-6 and TRBJ1-3; D ambiguous. The CDR3 length is 15 residues. V was trimmed by 1 base and J by 9 bases, leaving 16 bases between them. The V gene's germline CDR1 is SGHVS and CDR2 FNYEAQ.

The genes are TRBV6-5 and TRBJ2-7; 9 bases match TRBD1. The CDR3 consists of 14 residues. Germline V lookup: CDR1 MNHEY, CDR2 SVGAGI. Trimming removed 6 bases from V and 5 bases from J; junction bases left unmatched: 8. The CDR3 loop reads CASRGDRVAHEQYF. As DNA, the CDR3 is TGTGCCAGCAGGGGGGACAGGGTAGCGCACGAGCAGTACTTC.

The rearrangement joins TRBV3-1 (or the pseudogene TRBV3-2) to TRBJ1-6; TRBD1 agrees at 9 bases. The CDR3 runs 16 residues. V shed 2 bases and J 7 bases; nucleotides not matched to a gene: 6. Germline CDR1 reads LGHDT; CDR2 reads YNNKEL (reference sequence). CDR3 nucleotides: TGTGCCAGCAGCCAATCACGGACAGGGGTAAATTCACCCCTCCACTTT. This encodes CASSQSRTGVNSPLHF.

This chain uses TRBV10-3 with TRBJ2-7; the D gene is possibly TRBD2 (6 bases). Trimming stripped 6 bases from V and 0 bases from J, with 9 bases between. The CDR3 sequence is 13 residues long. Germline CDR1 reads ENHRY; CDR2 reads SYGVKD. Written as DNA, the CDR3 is TGTGCCATCAGGGCCGGGGGCTCCTACGAGCAGTACTTC. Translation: CAIRAGGSYEQYF.

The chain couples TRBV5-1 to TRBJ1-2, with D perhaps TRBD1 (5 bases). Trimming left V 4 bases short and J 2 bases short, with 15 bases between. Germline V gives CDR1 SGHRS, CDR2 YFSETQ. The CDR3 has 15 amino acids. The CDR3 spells CASSEGTGVNYGYTF. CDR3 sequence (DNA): TGCGCCAGCAGCGAAGGGACGGGGGTGAACTATGGCTACACCTTC.

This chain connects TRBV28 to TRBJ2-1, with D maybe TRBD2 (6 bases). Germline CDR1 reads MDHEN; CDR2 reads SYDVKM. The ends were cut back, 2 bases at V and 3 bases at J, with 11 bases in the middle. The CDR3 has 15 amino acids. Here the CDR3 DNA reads TGTGCCAGCAGTTTAGGTAGCGGAGTCTACAATGAGCAGTTCTTC. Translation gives CASSLGSGVYNEQFF. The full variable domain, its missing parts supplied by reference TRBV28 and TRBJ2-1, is DVKVTQSSRYLVKRTGEKVFLECVQDMDHENMFWYRQDPGLGLRLIYFSYDVKMKEKGDIPEGYSVSREKKERFSLILESASTNQTSMYLCASSLGSGVYNEQFFGPGTRLTVL.